The text below deals with one T cell receptor (beta chain). This record belongs to a study of CD8 T cells in ankylosing spondylitis. CDR1 and CDR2 (germline): KGHSH, LQKENI. This CDR3 has 16 amino acids. V shed 3 bases and J shed 0 bases, with 15 bases lying between them. TCRdb processed the 5' RACE reads anew with MiXCR; each CDR3 protein has one entry. The sample comprises hundreds of thousands of distinct CDR3 sequences, less than 10% of which are singletons, and approximately 6.2% rests with the top ten. This TCR was sampled from a male donor with ankylosing spondylitis or in good health (not recorded which). V and J are TRBV18 and TRBJ2-7; no reliable D call. The specimen was blood, either unsorted or a sorted T cell fraction (not recorded which). DNA for the CDR3: TGTGCCAGCTCACCCCAGATGTCGGGCAACTCCTACGAGCAGTACTTC. It translates to CASSPQMSGNSYEQYF. The entire variable domain, with the rest obtained from reference TRBV18 and TRBJ2-7, is as follows: NAGVMQNPRHLVRRRGQEARLRCSPMKGHSHVYWYRQLPEEGLKFMVYLQKENIIDESGMPKERFSAEFPKEGPSILRIQQVVRGDSAAYFCASSPQMSGNSYEQYFGPGTRLTVT.